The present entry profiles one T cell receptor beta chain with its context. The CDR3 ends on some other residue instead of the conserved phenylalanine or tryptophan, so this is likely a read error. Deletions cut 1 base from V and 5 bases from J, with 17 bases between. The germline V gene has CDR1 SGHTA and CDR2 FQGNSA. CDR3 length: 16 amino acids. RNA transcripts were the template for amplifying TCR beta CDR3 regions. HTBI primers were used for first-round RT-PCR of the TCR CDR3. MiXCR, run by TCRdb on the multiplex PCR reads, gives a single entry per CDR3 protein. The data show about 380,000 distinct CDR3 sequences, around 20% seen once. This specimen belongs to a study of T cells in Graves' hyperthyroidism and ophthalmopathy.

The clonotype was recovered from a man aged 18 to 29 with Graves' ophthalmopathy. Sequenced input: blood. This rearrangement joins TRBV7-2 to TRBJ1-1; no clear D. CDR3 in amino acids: CASSLEGWSLGTEAFV. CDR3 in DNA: TGTGCCAGCAGCTTAGAGGGATGGTCGCTCGGGACTGAAGCTTTCGTT.